A selection of T cell receptor beta chains follows, all from one sample in a study of T cells of healthy individuals. In TCRdb, the 5' RACE reads were re-called with MiXCR into one record per CDR3 protein. The table lists fewer than 75,000 distinct CDR3 sequences, about a sixth of them singletons. These receptor sequences come from a human donor in good health. The CDR3 runs from the conserved cysteine through the conserved F or W. D genes are given only for firm matches. Not all rows give a size; the values are once, few, many and, for expanded clones, a class.

>many|TRBD1|12|TRBV29-1|TRBJ2-5
TGCAGCGCCCGACAGGGAACGGAGACCCAGTACTTC
CSARQGTETQYF
>many|TRBD2|15|TRBV6-4|TRBJ2-2
TGTGCCAGCAGTGGGACTAGCGGGAACACCGGGGAGCTGTTTTTT
CASSGTSGNTGELFF
>.|.|16|TRBV9|TRBJ2-7
TGTGCCAGCAGCGCTCGGCAGGGTTTAGCGGTCTACGAGCAGTACTTC
CASSARQGLAVYEQYF
>many|.|13|TRBV6-2/TRBV6-3|TRBJ2-5
TGTGCCAGCATTCACCAATGGGGAGATAGCCAGTACTTC
CASIHQWGDSQYF
>many|.|11|TRBV5-1|TRBJ2-7
TGCGCCAGCAGCTTGGAACGCGAGCAGTACTTC
CASSLEREQYF
>many|TRBD2|15|TRBV20-1|TRBJ2-7
TGCAGTGCTACTTCAGGGACTAGCGGTTCCTACGAGCAGTACTTC
CSATSGTSGSYEQYF
>few|.|14|TRBV5-1|TRBJ2-1
TGCGCCAGCAGCATCCGGGACACCTACAATGAGCAGTTCTTC
CASSIRDTYNEQFF
>.|TRBD2|15|TRBV9|TRBJ2-5
TGTGCCAGCAGCCCGAGAGGTAGCGGGCAAGAGACCCAGTACTTC
CASSPRGSGQETQYF
>.|TRBD2|16|TRBV11-1|TRBJ2-5
TGTGCCAGCAGCCCCCGGGCGGGAGGATACCAAGAGACCCAGTACTTC
CASSPRAGGYQETQYF
>few|TRBD1|15|TRBV7-2|TRBJ1-5
TGTGCCAGCAGACAAGACAGGGAGAGCAATCAGCCCCAGCATTTT
CASRQDRESNQPQHF
>many|TRBD2|14|TRBV20-1|TRBJ2-1
TGCAGTGCTAGAGGGCTAGCGGGTTACAATGAGCAGTTCTTC
CSARGLAGYNEQFF
>few|TRBD2|15|TRBV7-9|TRBJ2-7
TGTGCCAGCAGCTTACGGGGGGAAGGAACCTACGAGCAGTACTTC
CASSLRGEGTYEQYF
>few|.|13|TRBV7-9|TRBJ1-6
TGTGCCAGCAGCGACAGCTTTAATTCACCCCTCCACTTT
CASSDSFNSPLHF
>many|.|12|TRBV29-1|TRBJ2-7
TGCAGCGTTGCGGGCCAGCTTTACGAGCAGTACTTC
CSVAGQLYEQYF
>many|TRBD2|17|TRBV5-1|TRBJ2-3
TGCGCCAGCAGCTTGGCTCCCCTAGCGGGGGCGACAGATACGCAGTATTTT
CASSLAPLAGATDTQYF
>few|.|16|TRBV7-9|TRBJ1-6
TGTGCCAGCAGCTTAAACCCGCGTGGTGGGAATTCACCCCTCCACTTT
CASSLNPRGGNSPLHF
>many|.|15|TRBV4-3|TRBJ1-5
TGCGCCAGCAGCCAAGATGACAGTAGCAATCAGCCCCAGCATTTT
CASSQDDSSNQPQHF
>.|.|16|TRBV7-3|TRBJ2-4
TGTGCCAGCAGCTTAGAGGGAGGACTAGCCAAAAACATTCAGTACTTC
CASSLEGGLAKNIQYF
>.|.|18|TRBV7-6|TRBJ2-7
TGTGCCAGCAGCTTAGCCCCTAGAGGGGGGGTGAATATCTACGAGCAGTACTTC
CASSLAPRGGVNIYEQYF
>many|.|13|TRBV29-1|TRBJ2-3
TGCAGCGCTGGGGGACAACACACAGATACGCAGTATTTT
CSAGGQHTDTQYF
>once|.|13|TRBV6-1|TRBJ2-5
TGTGCCAGCAGTATCAAGGGGCAAGAGACCCAGTACTTC
CASSIKGQETQYF
>.|.|14|TRBV30|TRBJ2-3
TGTGCCTCGGAGGGACTCCTACTCACAGATACGCAGTATTTT
CASEGLLLTDTQYF
>few|TRBD2|16|TRBV5-1|TRBJ2-5
TGCGCCAGCAGCTTGGGACTAGCGGGGGAGAAGGAGACCCAGTACTTC
CASSLGLAGEKETQYF
>many|TRBD2|17|TRBV5-1|TRBJ2-3
TGCGCCAGCAGCGGGGGACTAGCGGGGGATGGGACAGATACGCAGTATTTT
CASSGGLAGDGTDTQYF
>.|.|15|TRBV25-1|TRBJ2-5
TGTGCCAGCAGTGAAATCCCCGGGGAAGAAGAGACCCAGTACTTC
CASSEIPGEEETQYF
>many|TRBD2|16|TRBV4-2|TRBJ2-3
TGTGCCAGCAGCCACCGACTAGCGGGCGCTCTCGATACGCAGTATTTT
CASSHRLAGALDTQYF
>.|.|16|TRBV4-2|TRBJ2-1
TGTGCCAGCAGCCAAGGGGGAGGGACAGGTGACAATGAGCAGTTCTTC
CASSQGGGTGDNEQFF
>many|TRBD1|15|TRBV5-1|TRBJ1-1
TGCGCCAGCAGCCCTAAGGACAGGGGGGACACTGAAGCTTTCTTT
CASSPKDRGDTEAFF
>many|TRBD2|15|TRBV5-1|TRBJ2-7
TGCGCCAGCAGCTTGGCGGGACTAGCGGGGTACGAGCAGTACTTC
CASSLAGLAGYEQYF
>.|TRBD2|16|TRBV9|TRBJ2-7
TGTGCCAGCACCCACCACGGACTAGCGGTTCCCTACGAGCAGTACTTC
CASTHHGLAVPYEQYF
>.|TRBD2|15|TRBV7-2|TRBJ2-2
TGTGCCAGCAGCTTTAGCGGGAGGGGGACCGGGGAGCTGTTTTTT
CASSFSGRGTGELFF
>.|TRBD1|14|TRBV3-1|TRBJ1-6
TGTGCCAGCAGCCAAGGACAGGGTTCTTCACCCCTCCACTTT
CASSQGQGSSPLHF
>.|.|15|TRBV5-1|TRBJ2-3
TGCGCCAGCAGCTTGCGGGGCGGAGGAACCGATACGCAGTATTTT
CASSLRGGGTDTQYF
>many|TRBD2|15|TRBV12-3/TRBV12-4|TRBJ2-1
TGTGCCAGCAGTTTATCCAGCGGGGTCTACAATGAGCAGTTCTTC
CASSLSSGVYNEQFF
>few|TRBD2|18|TRBV11-1|TRBJ2-1
TGTGCCAGCAGCTTTGGACTAGCGGGAGGGAACTCCTACAATGAGCAGTTCTTC
CASSFGLAGGNSYNEQFF
>.|.|14|TRBV11-2|TRBJ2-1
TGTGCCAGCAGCTTAGGTATCCCGTACAATGAGCAGTTCTTC
CASSLGIPYNEQFF
>few|TRBD2|16|TRBV20-1|TRBJ2-7
TGCAGTGCTAGCGGACTAGCGGGAGGGCGATCCTACGAGCAGTACTTC
CSASGLAGGRSYEQYF
>few|.|15|TRBV6-2/TRBV6-3|TRBJ1-1
TGTGCCAGCAGCGCCCTTGACAGGATGAACACTGAAGCTTTCTTT
CASSALDRMNTEAFF
>few|TRBD2|16|TRBV20-1|TRBJ2-1
TGCAGTGCTAGAGATGGGGGCGGGAGGAACTACAATGAGCAGTTCTTC
CSARDGGGRNYNEQFF
>many|TRBD1|14|TRBV30|TRBJ2-5
TGTGCCTGGAGTTCAACAGGGGGTACGGAGACCCAGTACTTC
CAWSSTGGTETQYF
>many|.|16|TRBV4-1|TRBJ1-3
TGCGCCAGCAGCCCAAGACTGGCAGGGGCTGGAAACACCATATATTTT
CASSPRLAGAGNTIYF
>.|.|14|TRBV4-1|TRBJ2-3
TGCGCCAGCAGCCAAGAGCCGGGCACAGATACGCAGTATTTT
CASSQEPGTDTQYF
>many|TRBD1|12|TRBV28|TRBJ1-2
TGTGCCAGTAGACAGGGTGACTATGGCTACACCTTC
CASRQGDYGYTF
>once|TRBD2|18|TRBV27|TRBJ2-1
TGTGCCAGCAGTCCGTCCCTTGGACTAGCGGGGGGGCCCAATGAGCAGTTCTTC
CASSPSLGLAGGPNEQFF
>few|.|13|TRBV4-3|TRBJ2-7
TGCGCCAGCAGCCAAGATCGATGGACCGAGCAGTACTTC
CASSQDRWTEQYF
>many|.|15|TRBV12-3/TRBV12-4|TRBJ2-3
TGTGCCAGCAGCCCCCCCTCGTATCGCCCCGATACGCAGTATTTT
CASSPPSYRPDTQYF
>many|TRBD1|15|TRBV5-1|TRBJ2-7
TGCGCCAGCAGCACCGGGTACGGACAGGCCTACGAGCAGTACTTC
CASSTGYGQAYEQYF